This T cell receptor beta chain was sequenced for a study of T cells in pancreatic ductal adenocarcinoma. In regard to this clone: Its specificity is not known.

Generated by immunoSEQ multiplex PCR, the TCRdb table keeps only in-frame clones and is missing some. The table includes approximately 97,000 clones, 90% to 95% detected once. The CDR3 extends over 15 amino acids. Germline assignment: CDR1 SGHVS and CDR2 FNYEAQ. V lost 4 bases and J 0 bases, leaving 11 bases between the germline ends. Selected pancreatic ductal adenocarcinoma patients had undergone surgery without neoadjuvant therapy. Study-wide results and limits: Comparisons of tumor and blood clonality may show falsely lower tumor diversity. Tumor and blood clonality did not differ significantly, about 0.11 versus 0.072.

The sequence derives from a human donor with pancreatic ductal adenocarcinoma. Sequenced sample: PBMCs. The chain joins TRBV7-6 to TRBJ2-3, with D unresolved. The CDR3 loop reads CASSSLDSSTDTQYF. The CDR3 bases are TGTGCCAGCAGCTCCTTAGATTCTAGCACAGATACGCAGTATTTT.